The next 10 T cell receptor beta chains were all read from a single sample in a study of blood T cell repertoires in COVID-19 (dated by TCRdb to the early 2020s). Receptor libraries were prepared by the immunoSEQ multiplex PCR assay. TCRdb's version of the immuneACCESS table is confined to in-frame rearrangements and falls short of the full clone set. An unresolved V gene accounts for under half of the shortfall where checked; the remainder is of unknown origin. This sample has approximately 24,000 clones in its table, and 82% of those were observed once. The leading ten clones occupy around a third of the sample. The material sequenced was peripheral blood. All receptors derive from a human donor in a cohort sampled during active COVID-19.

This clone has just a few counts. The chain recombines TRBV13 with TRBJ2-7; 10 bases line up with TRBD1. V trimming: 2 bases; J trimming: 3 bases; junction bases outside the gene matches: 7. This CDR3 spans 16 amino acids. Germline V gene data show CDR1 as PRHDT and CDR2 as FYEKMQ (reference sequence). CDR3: CASSLPRGTGVYEQYF. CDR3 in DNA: TGTGCCAGCAGCTTACCCCGGGGGACAGGGGTCTACGAGCAGTACTTC.

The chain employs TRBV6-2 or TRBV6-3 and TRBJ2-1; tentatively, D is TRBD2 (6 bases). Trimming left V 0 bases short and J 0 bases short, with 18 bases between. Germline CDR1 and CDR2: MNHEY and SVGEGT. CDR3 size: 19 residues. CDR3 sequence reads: CASSYSTLLGGSSYNEQFF. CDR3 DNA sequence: TGTGCCAGCAGTTACTCGACGCTTTTGGGGGGTAGCTCCTACAATGAGCAGTTCTTC.

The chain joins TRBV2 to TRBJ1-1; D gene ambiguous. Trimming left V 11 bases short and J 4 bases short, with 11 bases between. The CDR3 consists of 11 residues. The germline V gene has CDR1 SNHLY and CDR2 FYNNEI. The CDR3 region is CASKGGTEAFF. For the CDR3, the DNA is TGTGCCTCCAAGGGAGGCACTGAAGCTTTCTTT.

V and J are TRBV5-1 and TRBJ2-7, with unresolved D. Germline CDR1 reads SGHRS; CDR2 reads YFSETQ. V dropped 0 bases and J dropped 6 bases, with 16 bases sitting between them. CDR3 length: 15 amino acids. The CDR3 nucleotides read TGCGCCAGCAGCTTGGTCCTATCCCCCCCCCGCGAGCAGTACTTC. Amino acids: CASSLVLSPPREQYF.

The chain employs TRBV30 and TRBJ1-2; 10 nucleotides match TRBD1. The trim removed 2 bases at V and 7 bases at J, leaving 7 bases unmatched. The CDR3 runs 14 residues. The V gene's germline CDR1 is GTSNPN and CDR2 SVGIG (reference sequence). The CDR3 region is CAWSLGQGVGGYTF. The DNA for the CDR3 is TGTGCCTGGAGTCTTGGACAGGGGGTGGGTGGCTACACCTTC.

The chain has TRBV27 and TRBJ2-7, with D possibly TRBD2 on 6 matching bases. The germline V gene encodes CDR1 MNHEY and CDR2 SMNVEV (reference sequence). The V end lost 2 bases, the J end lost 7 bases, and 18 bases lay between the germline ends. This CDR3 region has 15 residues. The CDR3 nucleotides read TGTGCCAGCAGTTTAATCCCAGGGACTCAGTCGGAGCAGTACTTC. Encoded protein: CASSLIPGTQSEQYF.

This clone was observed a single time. CDR3 DNA sequence: TGTGCCAGCTCACCATACCGGGACAGGGCGACTCCCGTCCTGACTTTC. Protein: CASSPYRDRATPVLTF. This sequence joins TRBV18 and TRBJ2-6, with 9 bases lining up with TRBD1. Germline CDR1 and CDR2: KGHSH and LQKENI. The CDR3 extends over 16 amino acids. V was clipped by 2 bases and J by 12 bases; unmatched bases: 11.

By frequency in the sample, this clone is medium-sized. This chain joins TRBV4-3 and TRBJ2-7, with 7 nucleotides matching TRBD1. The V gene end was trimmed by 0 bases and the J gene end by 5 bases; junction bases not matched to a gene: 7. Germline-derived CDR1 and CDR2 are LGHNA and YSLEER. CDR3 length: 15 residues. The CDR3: CASSQDRDSSDEQYF. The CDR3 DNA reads TGCGCCAGCAGCCAAGACCGGGACAGCTCGGACGAGCAGTACTTC.

CDR3 nucleotides: TGTGCCAGCAGGGGTAGACTAGCGGGAGCCAATGAGCAGTTCTTC. Its translation is CASRGRLAGANEQFF. This rearrangement joins TRBV28 to TRBJ2-1; 12 nucleotides line up with TRBD2. Germline V lookup: CDR1 MDHEN, CDR2 SYDVKM. Trimming removed 6 bases from V and 6 bases from J; junction bases left unmatched: 6. This CDR3 has 15 amino acids.

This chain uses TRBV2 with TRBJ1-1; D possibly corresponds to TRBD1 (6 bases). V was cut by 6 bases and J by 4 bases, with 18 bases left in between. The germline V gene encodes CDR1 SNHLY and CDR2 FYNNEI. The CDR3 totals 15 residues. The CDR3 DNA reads TGTGCCAGCAGGACCCGACAGGCATTGGGCACTGAAGCTTTCTTT. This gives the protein CASRTRQALGTEAFF.